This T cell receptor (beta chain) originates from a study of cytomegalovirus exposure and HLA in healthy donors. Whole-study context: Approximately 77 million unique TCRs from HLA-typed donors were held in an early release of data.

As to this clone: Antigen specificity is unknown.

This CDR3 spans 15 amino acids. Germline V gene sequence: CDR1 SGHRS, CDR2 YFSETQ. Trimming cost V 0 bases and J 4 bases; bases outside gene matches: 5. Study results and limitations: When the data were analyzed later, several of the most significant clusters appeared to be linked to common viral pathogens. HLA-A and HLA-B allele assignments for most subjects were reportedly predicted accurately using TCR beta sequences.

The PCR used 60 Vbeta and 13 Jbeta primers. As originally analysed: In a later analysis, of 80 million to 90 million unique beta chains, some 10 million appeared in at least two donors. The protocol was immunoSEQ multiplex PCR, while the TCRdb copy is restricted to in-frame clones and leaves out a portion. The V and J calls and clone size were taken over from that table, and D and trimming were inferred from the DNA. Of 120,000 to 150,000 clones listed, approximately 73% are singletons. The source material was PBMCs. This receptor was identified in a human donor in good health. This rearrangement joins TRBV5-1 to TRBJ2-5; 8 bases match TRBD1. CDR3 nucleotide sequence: TGCGCCAGCAGCTTGGGGACAGGGAGGTTAGAGACCCAGTACTTC. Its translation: CASSLGTGRLETQYF.